Given below is one TCR beta chain in context. Its antigen is still unknown. The CDR3 length is 15 residues. With 0 bases clipped from V and 2 bases from J, the junction kept 3 bases outside the gene matches. Germline CDR1 is SGDLS and CDR2 is YYNGEE. The data originate from a study of post-analysis software for immune sequencing data. Overall study context: The courses of disease that were included comprised relapsing-remitting, secondary progressive and progressive-relapsing multiple sclerosis. Study outcomes and limitations: Significantly decreased normalized Chao1 diversity was recorded for multiple sclerosis patients relative to controls. F measure grouped same-batch samples tightly together. Five or six TRBV segments appeared more often in patients than in controls, and TRBV5-6, TRBV5-1 and TRBV20-1 were among these.

Prepared TCR beta cDNA libraries contained unique molecular identifiers. T cells numbering about 0.85 to 10 million yielded cDNA molecules that totaled some 500,000. One entry per CDR3 protein results from TCRdb running MiXCR on the PCR reads. This sample has 400,000 to 500,000 distinct CDR3 sequences; roughly 38% occur once, and the top ten carry approximately 7.6%. The chain is built from TRBV9 and TRBJ2-7, with TRBD1 identical over 9 bases. Specimen: blood. The clonotype comes from a girl aged 2-10 years with multiple sclerosis. This CDR3 reads CASSVEGTGPYEQYF. CDR3 sequence (DNA): TGTGCCAGCAGCGTAGAGGGGACAGGGCCCTACGAGCAGTACTTC.